The TCR beta chain under discussion was sequenced for a study of OX40 agonist ivuxolimab in advanced cancers. Study-level background: Each patient was given ivuxolimab into a vein every 2 weeks, at 0.01 to 10 mg/kg. The group had a mean age of 60 years, ranged from roughly 23 to 79, and was around 86% male.

Sampling of blood occurred at baseline, cycle 4 day 1, and cycle 7 day 1. The germline V gene encodes CDR1 SGHVS and CDR2 FNYEAQ. V was trimmed by 5 bases and J by 6 bases, leaving 20 bases between them. There are 16 residues in the CDR3. Profiled with immunoSEQ multiplex PCR; TCRdb holds only in-frame clones, not every one. This table holds over 45,000 clones, over 80% found once. On this clone: What it recognizes is unknown.

Overall study findings and caveats: Expanded peripheral T cells had an undetermined antigen specificity.

This receptor was taken from an adult with an advanced solid tumor such as melanoma, head and neck, liver or kidney cancer. The chain joins TRBV7-6 to TRBJ2-1; D possibly matches TRBD1 or TRBD2 (6 bases each). The input for sequencing was CD4+ or CD8+ T cells sorted from blood, taken in a trial of the OX40 agonist ivuxolimab. The CDR3 spells CASSRGLSESVNEQFF. The CDR3 bases are TGTGCCAGCAGCCGGGGGCTCAGTGAGTCGGTCAATGAGCAGTTCTTC.